These 8 T cell receptor beta chains originate from one sample sequenced in a study of regulatory T cells in long-lasting Graves disease. Time point denoted: persistent/refractory GD, antithyroid drugs over 5 years with positive TRAb. PBMC RNA was the source of the TCR library. According to the study, TCR beta libraries were built with iRepertoire HTBI primers and CDR3-region Arm-PCR. TCRdb passed the multiplex PCR reads through MiXCR, listing each CDR3 protein once. The data contain about 290,000 distinct CDR3 sequences, around a fifth of them singletons. The sample in question was peripheral blood mononuclear cells (PBMCs), obtained when the disease was refractory, from a patient treated with antithyroid drugs. The receptor set was obtained from a female donor with Graves disease.

The sample holds one count of this clonotype. V gene TRBV7-9 combines with J gene TRBJ2-7; weak D call: TRBD1 (6 bases). Looked up from germline, CDR1 is SEHNR and CDR2 is FQNEAQ (reference sequence). The CDR3 spans 14 residues. V was clipped by 4 bases and J by 0 bases, with 10 bases between them. The CDR3 DNA reads TGTGCCAGCAGCTCACACAGGGACTCCTACGAGCAGTACTTC. It encodes CASSSHRDSYEQYF.

The V call is TRBV10-2, the J call TRBJ1-1; TRBD1 aligns across 8 bases. The CDR3 contains 14 residues. Germline values: CDR1 WSHSY, CDR2 SAAADI. V lost 7 bases and J lost 5; bases outside the gene matches: 9. CDR3 nucleotide sequence: TGCGCCAGCAAAGAAACAGGGGGGTGGACTGAAGCTTTCTTT. As protein: CASKETGGWTEAFF.

This sequence joins TRBV24-1 and TRBJ1-1, with D uncertain. Trimming took 7 bases from V and 3 from J, leaving 11 bases between them. Germline CDR1 is KGHDR and CDR2 is SFDVKD. This CDR3 has 13 amino acids. DNA of the CDR3: TGTGCCACCAGATCGAACGTGGACACTGAAGCTTTCTTT. It is translated as CATRSNVDTEAFF.

This clonotype was observed a few times. The chain carries TRBV28 and TRBJ2-1; 7 bases match TRBD2. Germline V gives CDR1 MDHEN, CDR2 SYDVKM. The CDR3 is made up of 15 amino acids. With V trimmed by 3 bases and J by 3 bases, 5 bases remained unmatched. In nucleotides, the CDR3 is TGTGCCAGCAGTTTGGGGGGGAGCCACTACAATGAGCAGTTCTTC. Protein: CASSLGGSHYNEQFF.

There are many counts of this clonotype. This chain connects TRBV20-1 to TRBJ1-5, with D possibly being TRBD1 (6 bases). Deletions cut 1 base from V and 9 bases from J, with 16 bases between. The CDR3 runs to 14 residues. Germline CDR1 DFQATT, CDR2 SNEGSKA (reference sequence). In DNA form, the CDR3 reads TGCAGTGCTAGAGTGAGGGACACCGTTGGGCCCCAGCATTTT. Translation gives CSARVRDTVGPQHF.

This chain links TRBV20-1 with TRBJ2-7; the match to TRBD1 covers 7 bases. Germline-derived CDR1 and CDR2 are DFQATT and SNEGSKA (reference sequence). J gave up 2 bases and V 3 bases, and 13 bases lay outside the gene matches. The CDR3 runs to 16 residues. The CDR3 bases are TGCAGTGCTAGTACATCCGGGACAGCTGGAACCTACGAGCAGTACTTC. This sequence encodes CSASTSGTAGTYEQYF.

This chain links TRBV7-9 with TRBJ1-1, with a weak D call TRBD1 (6 bases). The CDR3 length is 13 residues. Trimming cost V 4 bases and J 3 bases, with 9 bases left between them. Germline-derived CDR1 and CDR2 are SEHNR and FQNEAQ (reference sequence). CDR3 residues: CASSSGADTEAFF. The DNA for the CDR3 is TGTGCCAGCAGCTCAGGGGCTGACACTGAAGCTTTCTTT.

In this sample, this clonotype turned up many times. The CDR3 DNA reads as TGTGCCAGCAGCTTAGAGATCGATGAACATCGGATCGAGCAAGAGACCCAGTACTTC. This gives the protein CASSLEIDEHRIEQETQYF. The chain links TRBV7-8 to TRBJ2-5; D is unresolved. V lost 1 base to trimming and J lost 2 bases, with 23 bases between them. Germline assignment: CDR1 SGHVS and CDR2 FQNEAQ. CDR3 length equals 19 residues.